This TCR beta chain derives from a study of T cell changes during pregnancy in multiple sclerosis. This table comes from immunoSEQ multiplex PCR, and its TCRdb copy is limited to in-frame clones, with some not included. The sample lists 45,000 to 55,000 clones, roughly nine tenths occurring once. The CDR3 extends over 14 amino acids. With V trimmed by 6 bases and J by 2 bases, 5 bases remained unmatched. The germline V gene has CDR1 MGHDK and CDR2 SYGVNS. The gene calls are TRBV25-1 and TRBJ1-2; 8 nucleotides align to TRBD1. The receptor's source is a female donor in good health, enrolled as a control in a pregnancy study. The specimen was peripheral blood, collected in the first trimester of pregnancy. The CDR3 region has the DNA TGTGCCAGCAGCGTAAGGACAGGGAACTATGGCTACACCTTC. Translated, it gives CASSVRTGNYGYTF.